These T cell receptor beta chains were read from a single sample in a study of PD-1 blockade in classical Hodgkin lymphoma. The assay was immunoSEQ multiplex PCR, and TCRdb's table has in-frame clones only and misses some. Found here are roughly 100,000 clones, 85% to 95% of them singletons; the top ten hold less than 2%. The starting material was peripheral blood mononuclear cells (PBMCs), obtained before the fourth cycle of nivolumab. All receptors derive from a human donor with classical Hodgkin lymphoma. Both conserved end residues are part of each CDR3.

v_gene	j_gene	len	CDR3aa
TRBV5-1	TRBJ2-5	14	CASSNPTGQETQYF
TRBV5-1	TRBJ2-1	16	CASSFSRASGSSEQFF
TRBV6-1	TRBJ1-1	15	CASRGRGARNTEAFF
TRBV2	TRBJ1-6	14	CASSEGVYNSPLHF
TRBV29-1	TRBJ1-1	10	CSVEASEAFF
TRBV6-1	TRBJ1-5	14	CASRGSTGDQPQHF
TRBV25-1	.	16	CASSEWPPGVSYEQYF
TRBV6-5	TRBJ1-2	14	CASSTRQGGYGYTF
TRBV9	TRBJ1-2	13	CASSVGGSQAGTF
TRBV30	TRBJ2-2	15	CAWKYGSSNTGELFF
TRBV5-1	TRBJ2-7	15	CASSLAGGSGYEQYF
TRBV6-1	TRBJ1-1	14	CASSETGRSTEAFF
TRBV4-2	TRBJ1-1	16	CASSQNEGAGGTEAFF
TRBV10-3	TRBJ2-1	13	CAIRTSSRNEQFF
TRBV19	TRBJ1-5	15	CATMETRTSNQPQHF
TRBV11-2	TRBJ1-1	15	CASSLMGQGNTEAFF
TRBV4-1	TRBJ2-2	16	CASSQGFIANTGELFF
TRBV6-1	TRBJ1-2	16	CASSGPVIGTGIRYTF
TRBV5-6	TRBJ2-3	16	CASSFRTSGLTDTQYF
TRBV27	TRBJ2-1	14	CASSPRGGGNEQFF
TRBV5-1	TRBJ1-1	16	CASSEGAGGLGAEAFF
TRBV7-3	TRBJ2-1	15	CASSLLASGRNEQFF
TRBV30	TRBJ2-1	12	CAYTGTRHEQFF
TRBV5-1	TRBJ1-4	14	CASSFRGANEKLFF
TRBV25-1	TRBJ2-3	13	CASSIVAPDTQYF
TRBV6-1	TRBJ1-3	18	CASSERGQGALTGNTIYF
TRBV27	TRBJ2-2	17	CASGPGQGLINTGELFF
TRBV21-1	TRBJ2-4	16	CASSRAGGKTQNIQYF
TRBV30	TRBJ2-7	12	CAWRRINYEQYF
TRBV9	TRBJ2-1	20	CASSGQTSGPFPSYYNEQFF
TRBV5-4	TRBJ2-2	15	CASSSGGRGSGELFF
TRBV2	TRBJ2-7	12	CASTPDSHEQYF
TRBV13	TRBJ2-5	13	CASSSSRRETQYF
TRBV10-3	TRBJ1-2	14	CAISGTGQHYGYTF
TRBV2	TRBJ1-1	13	CASSVLGGTEAFF
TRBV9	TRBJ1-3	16	CASSSFGGARGNTIYF
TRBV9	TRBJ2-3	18	CASSRDVQSGTSTDTQYF
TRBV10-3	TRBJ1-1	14	CAIKPSEGYTEAFF
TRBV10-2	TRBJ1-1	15	CASTPRGEGNTEAFF
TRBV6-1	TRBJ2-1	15	CASSDRDRAYNEQFF
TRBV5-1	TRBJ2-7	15	CASSLGAGTSYEQYF
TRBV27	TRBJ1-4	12	CASSRGAEKLFF
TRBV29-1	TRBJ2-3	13	CSVRSGSVDTQYF
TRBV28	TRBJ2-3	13	CASRPSGTDTQYF
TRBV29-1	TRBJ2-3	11	CSQRSTDTQYF
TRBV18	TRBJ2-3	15	CASSPTLPSADTQYF
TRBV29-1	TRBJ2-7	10	CSVYDYEQYF
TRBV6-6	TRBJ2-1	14	CASSLLAGGIEQFF
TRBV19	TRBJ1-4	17	CASSIDDRLGGREKLFF
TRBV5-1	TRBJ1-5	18	CASSLDPLRFDSNQPQHF
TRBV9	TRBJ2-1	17	CASSTGWTSGREGEQFF
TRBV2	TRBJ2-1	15	CASRGTGGAYNEQFF
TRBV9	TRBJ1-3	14	CASSPWAAGNTIYF
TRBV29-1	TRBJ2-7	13	CSVVPQGAYEQYF
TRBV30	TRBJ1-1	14	CAWSVSAGNTEAFF
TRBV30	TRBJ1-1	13	CAWTWRGFTEAFF
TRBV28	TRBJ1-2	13	CASTTGAAYGYTF